These 29 T cell receptor beta chains originate from one sample sequenced in a study of blood T cells in healthy people across ages. Primers used in a second PCR of roughly 6 to 12 cycles were a sample-barcoded 5' primer and a J-beta primer mix. TCRdb processed the 5' RACE reads anew with MiXCR; each CDR3 protein has one entry. The table shows about 1.5 million distinct CDR3 sequences, with 35% to 45% occurring only once. Input material: blood. The receptors here all came from a woman between 18 and 29 years old in good health.

This clonotype turned up a few times. The V and J genes are TRBV20-1 and TRBJ2-4, with 10 bases that match TRBD2. The DNA end is more similar to TRBJ2-7, so the J call may be wrong. Germline loops: CDR1 DFQATT, CDR2 SNEGSKA (reference sequence). This CDR3 contains 17 residues. Here the CDR3 reads CSAQTPMLAGVRYEQYF. The CDR3 DNA is TGCAGTGCTCAGACCCCGATGCTAGCGGGGGTGCGCTACGAGCAGTACTTC.

This sequence joins TRBV5-1 and TRBJ1-2, with 7 bases aligning to TRBD1. Germline CDR1 SGHRS, CDR2 YFSETQ. The CDR3 sequence is 14 residues long. V lost 4 bases and J lost 7; bases outside the gene matches: 10. Written as DNA, the CDR3 is TGCGCCAGCAGCCCTGCGGGACAGAGTTTTGGCTACACCTTC. Residues: CASSPAGQSFGYTF.

This chain uses TRBV2 with TRBJ1-5; D ambiguous. The germline gives CDR1 SNHLY, CDR2 FYNNEI. This CDR3 contains 14 residues. Trimming left V 0 bases short and J 4 bases short, with 7 bases between. CDR3 sequence: CASSEANENQPQHF. CDR3 sequence (DNA): TGTGCCAGCAGTGAAGCGAACGAGAATCAGCCCCAGCATTTT.

This clonotype was found a few times. The chain joins TRBV20-1 to TRBJ2-1, with D maybe TRBD2 (6 bases). CDR3 length: 16 residues. Trimming took off 5 bases at V and 0 bases at J, with 17 bases between the two ends. Germline CDR1 is DFQATT and CDR2 is SNEGSKA (reference sequence). The CDR3 DNA reads as TGCAGTGCTCAGAGACTAGATCCTAGCTCCTACAATGAGCAGTTCTTC. It is translated as CSAQRLDPSSYNEQFF.

This sequence joins TRBV7-9 and TRBJ2-1; no definite D call. V lost 0 bases and J lost 5, with 8 bases in between. This CDR3 spans 14 amino acids. CDR1 and CDR2 (germline): SEHNR, FQNEAQ (reference sequence). As DNA, the CDR3 is TGTGCCAGCAGCTTAGCGCAGACGGACAATGAGCAGTTCTTC. This codes for CASSLAQTDNEQFF.

V gene TRBV4-1 combines with J gene TRBJ1-2, with D maybe TRBD1 (5 bases). The CDR3 totals 15 residues. Germline V gene data show CDR1 as MGHRA and CDR2 as YSYEKL. V lost 0 bases to trimming and J lost 5 bases, with 13 bases between them. The CDR3 is CASSQDDRDVYGYTF. The CDR3 DNA is TGCGCCAGCAGCCAAGACGACCGGGACGTTTATGGCTACACCTTC.

The V gene is TRBV6-2 or TRBV6-3, the J gene TRBJ2-7, with 7 nucleotides matching TRBD1. V trimming: 0 bases; J trimming: 2 bases; junction bases outside the gene matches: 4. Germline V lookup: CDR1 MNHEY, CDR2 SVGEGT. The CDR3 covers 15 residues. The CDR3 DNA follows: TGTGCCAGCAGTTACTCGACAGGGAACCCCTACGAGCAGTACTTC. Residues: CASSYSTGNPYEQYF.

The rearrangement uses TRBV7-8 and TRBJ2-6; D may be TRBD1 (6 bases). The CDR3 is made up of 18 amino acids. CDR1 is SGHVS, CDR2 FQNEAQ, per germline. Trimming cost V 5 bases and J 0 bases, with 17 bases left between them. The CDR3 here is CASSGETGPFSGANVLTF. In DNA form, the CDR3 reads TGTGCCAGCAGCGGAGAGACAGGACCCTTCTCTGGGGCCAACGTCCTGACTTTC.

This chain links TRBV6-5 with TRBJ1-2; the D is unclear. V was trimmed by 4 bases and J by 1 base, leaving 10 bases between them. Germline CDR1 MNHEY, CDR2 SVGAGI. The CDR3 is 14 amino acids. In DNA, the CDR3 is TGTGCCAGCAGTTCTCCGCGAAGTAACTATGGCTACACCTTC. It yields the protein CASSSPRSNYGYTF.

This clonotype has more than one count but fewer than ten. V gene TRBV7-2 combines with J gene TRBJ2-5; D uncertain. This CDR3 contains 17 residues. V was pared by 1 base and J by 1 base, with 16 bases between. Looked up from germline, CDR1 is SGHTA and CDR2 is FQGNSA. This CDR3 reads CASSLGTAAIPQETQYF. CDR3 sequence (DNA): TGTGCCAGCAGCTTAGGAACGGCAGCCATCCCCCAAGAGACCCAGTACTTC.

The rearrangement joins TRBV5-1 to TRBJ2-3; 10 nucleotides agree with TRBD1. The CDR3 extends over 14 amino acids. The germline CDR1 and CDR2 sequences are SGHRS and YFSETQ. V gave up 5 bases and J gave up 3 bases; unmatched junction bases: 3. The CDR3 sequence: CASRAGQGTDTQYF. CDR3 nucleotides: TGCGCCAGCAGGGCGGGACAGGGGACAGATACGCAGTATTTT.

This chain joins TRBV6-5 and TRBJ2-3, with D possibly matching TRBD2 (5 bases). Trimming pared 2 bases from V and 5 bases from J, leaving 11 bases between. The CDR3 is 14 residues long. Germline CDR1 and CDR2: MNHEY and SVGAGI. This CDR3 reads CASSYTRSGDTQYF. CDR3 in DNA: TGTGCCAGCAGTTACACTAGAAGTGGAGATACGCAGTATTTT.

The rearrangement links TRBV9 to TRBJ2-1; D might be TRBD1 or TRBD2, each matching 5 bases. V was shortened by 0 bases and J by 8 bases, with 15 bases between the two germline ends. The CDR3 extends over 15 amino acids. Germline V lookup: CDR1 SGDLS, CDR2 YYNGEE. In nucleotides, the CDR3 is TGTGCCAGCAGCGTAGGTGTGGGGGTCAAGGATGAGCAGTTCTTC. Its translation is CASSVGVGVKDEQFF.

On this clonotype: One junction end does not reproduce the germline sequence, and a read error may be involved. J is TRBJ2-3 and V is TRBV7-9; 9 bases match TRBD2. The CDR3 loop spans 15 amino acids. CDR1 is SEHNR, CDR2 FQNEAQ, per germline (reference sequence). CDR3 sequence: CASSLAGTSTGTQYF. The CDR3 DNA reads as TGTGCCAGCAGCTTAGCAGGGACTAGCACAGGTACGCAGTATTTT.

The V gene is TRBV3-1, the J gene TRBJ2-6; D is unresolved. The V gene's germline CDR1 is LGHDT and CDR2 YNNKEL (reference sequence). CDR3 length equals 16 residues. V dropped 0 bases and J dropped 4 bases, with 10 bases sitting between them. The CDR3 DNA is TGTGCCAGCAGCCAAGAACGTGACTCCGGGGCCAACGTCCTGACTTTC. Amino acid sequence: CASSQERDSGANVLTF.

This clonotype has only a few counts. The chain couples TRBV7-9 to TRBJ2-3; TRBD2 aligns across 11 bases. The CDR3 is made up of 17 amino acids. Germline loops: CDR1 SEHNR, CDR2 FQNEAQ (reference sequence). J gave up 3 bases and V 5 bases, and 10 bases lay outside the gene matches. CDR3 DNA sequence: TGTGCCAGCAGCGCCCCACTAGCGGGAGAGCGGACAGATACGCAGTATTTT. It yields the protein CASSAPLAGERTDTQYF.

The rearrangement uses TRBV4-2 and TRBJ1-2, with 8 bases that match TRBD1. V trimming: 9 bases; J trimming: 1 base; junction bases outside the gene matches: 4. This CDR3 spans 13 amino acids. Germline CDR1 LGHNA, CDR2 YNFKEQ. The CDR3, as DNA: TGTGCCAGTCAGGGGGCCGGTAACTATGGCTACACCTTC. Amino acid sequence: CASQGAGNYGYTF.

This chain uses TRBV28 with TRBJ2-5, with D perhaps matching TRBD2 (6 bases). The closer fit of TRBJ2-1 to the DNA end suggests the J call may be wrong. The CDR3 extends over 15 amino acids. Per the germline V gene, CDR1 is MDHEN and CDR2 is SYDVKM. The CDR3 loop is CASKSSAGDQETQFF. In DNA form, the CDR3 reads TGTGCCAGCAAAAGTTCAGCGGGTGACCAAGAGACCCAGTTCTTC.

The chain employs TRBV29-1 and TRBJ1-5; TRBD1 is a possible D gene (5 bases). Trimming pared 4 bases from V and 5 bases from J, leaving 12 bases between. CDR3 size: 13 residues. CDR1 and CDR2 from the germline V gene are SQVTM and ANQGSEA. The CDR3 sequence: CSVGGSTDQPQHF. DNA of the CDR3: TGCAGCGTTGGGGGCTCCACCGATCAGCCCCAGCATTTT.

The CDR3 region is CSVLGGSWTDTQYF. The CDR3 coding sequence is TGCAGCGTCCTGGGCGGGAGTTGGACAGATACGCAGTATTTT. This sequence joins TRBV29-1 and TRBJ2-3; 7 bases fit TRBD2. Germline CDR1 reads SQVTM; CDR2 reads ANQGSEA. The CDR3 extends over 14 amino acids. V lost 6 bases, J lost 3 bases, and 9 bases stayed unmatched.

The CDR3, as DNA: TGTGCCTCCACCAGACTCGAGTACGACGACTACACCTTC. Amino acids: CASTRLEYDDYTF. The gene calls are TRBV6-5 and TRBJ1-2; D ambiguous. V lost 11 bases to trimming and J lost 10 bases, with 23 bases between them. CDR1 and CDR2 from the germline V gene are MNHEY and SVGAGI. The CDR3 has 13 residues.

The CDR3, as DNA: TGTGCCAGCAGCTTAGATCAGGGGCGAGGACAAGAGACCCAGTACTTC. It specifies CASSLDQGRGQETQYF. The chain joins TRBV7-9 to TRBJ2-5; the D gene is possibly TRBD1 (6 bases). Germline CDR1 SEHNR, CDR2 FQNEAQ (reference sequence). Trimming took 1 base from V and 2 from J, leaving 14 bases between them. The CDR3 consists of 16 residues.

The V and J genes are TRBV20-1 and TRBJ2-1; D remains ambiguous. CDR1 is DFQATT and CDR2 is SNEGSKA in the germline V gene (reference sequence). The CDR3 has 13 residues. V was trimmed by 5 bases and J by 5 bases, leaving 13 bases between them. The CDR3 sequence: CSAPQVGNNEQFF. The CDR3 nucleotides read TGCAGTGCTCCGCAGGTGGGGAACAATGAGCAGTTCTTC.

The CDR3, as DNA: TGTGCCACCAGCTCTGGTGGGGATTATTATTACGAGCAGTACTTC. It encodes CATSSGGDYYYEQYF. The V gene is TRBV15, the J gene TRBJ2-7; D is undetermined. Germline values: CDR1 LNHNV, CDR2 YYDKDF (reference sequence). The CDR3 loop spans 15 amino acids. Trimming shortened V by 5 bases and J by 4 bases, and 18 bases separated the two germline ends.

Only a few counts were recorded for this clonotype. The chain couples TRBV29-1 to TRBJ2-7; 7 bases map to TRBD1. V was pared by 4 bases and J by 2 bases, with 2 bases of the junction left unmatched. There are 12 residues in the CDR3. Germline-derived CDR1 and CDR2 are SQVTM and ANQGSEA. The CDR3 reads CSVGDSAYEQYF. DNA of the CDR3: TGCAGCGTTGGGGACAGCGCCTACGAGCAGTACTTC.

The chain links TRBV6-6 to TRBJ2-5; TRBD1 agrees at 7 bases. The V gene's germline CDR1 is MNHNY and CDR2 SVGAGI (reference sequence). This CDR3 spans 16 amino acids. Trimming removed 2 bases from V and 7 bases from J; junction bases left unmatched: 13. CDR3 nucleotides: TGTGCCAGCAGTTACCCCAACAGGGGCGGCCCTGGGACCCAGTACTTC. Translation: CASSYPNRGGPGTQYF.

The J gene is TRBJ1-5, the V gene TRBV7-9, with 7 bases that match TRBD1. The CDR3 covers 16 residues. After removal of 1 base from V and 0 bases from J, the junction contained 3 bases not matched to a gene. The germline V gene encodes CDR1 SEHNR and CDR2 FQNEAQ (reference sequence). The CDR3 sequence is CASSLDGTVSNQPQHF. The CDR3, as DNA: TGTGCCAGCAGCTTAGACGGGACAGTTAGCAATCAGCCCCAGCATTTT. Drawing the rest from reference TRBV7-9 and TRBJ1-5, the complete variable domain is DTGVSQNPRHKITKRGQNVTFRCDPISEHNRLYWYRQTLGQGPEFLTYFQNEAQLEKSRLLSDRFSAERPKGSFSTLEIQRTEQGDSAMYLCASSLDGTVSNQPQHFGDGTRLSIL.

This chain uses TRBV11-2 with TRBJ1-1, with D possibly being TRBD1 (5 bases). Deletions cut 5 bases from V and 11 bases from J, with 15 bases between. CDR1 and CDR2 (germline): SGHAT, FQNNGV. The CDR3 loop spans 12 amino acids. Written as DNA, the CDR3 is TGTGCCAGCAGCATAGCGGGGGGTCGCGCTTTCTTT. Amino acids: CASSIAGGRAFF.

The chain links TRBV11-2 to TRBJ2-3; 12 bases align to TRBD2. This CDR3 region has 19 residues. V gave up 1 base and J gave up 2 bases; unmatched junction bases: 10. Germline V CDR1 and CDR2: SGHAT, FQNNGV. The chain's CDR3 is CASSLGERTSGTLTDTQYF. CDR3 DNA: TGTGCCAGCAGCTTAGGGGAAAGGACTAGCGGGACACTCACAGATACGCAGTATTTT.